One and the same sample provided the 10 T cell receptor beta chains below, sequenced in a study of cytomegalovirus exposure and HLA in healthy donors. In the PCR, 60 Vbeta and 13 Jbeta primers were used. Repertoires were generated with immunoSEQ multiplex PCR, while TCRdb's copy carries only in-frame clones and drops some. Of about 140,000 clones listed, roughly 80% were seen once; the top ten hold roughly 1%. Sequenced: PBMCs. These receptors were obtained from a man in his late teens or twenties in good health and CMV-seronegative.

The chain uses TRBV12-5 and TRBJ2-7; 8 bases agree with TRBD1. This CDR3 is 15 amino acids long. V lost 2 bases, J lost 4 bases, and 7 bases stayed unmatched. Germline V lookup: CDR1 LGHNT, CDR2 FRNRAP. CDR3 in amino acids: CASGLTQGARYEQYF. The CDR3 coding sequence is TGTGCTAGTGGTTTGACCCAGGGGGCGCGGTACGAGCAGTACTTC.

The chain is built from TRBV7-2 and TRBJ1-1; D gene uncertain. Germline lookup yields CDR1 SGHTA and CDR2 FQGNSA. The CDR3 runs to 14 residues. The V gene lost 5 bases and the J gene lost 3 bases, with 13 bases spanning the gap. CDR3 protein: CASSHMPGDTEAFF. In DNA, the CDR3 is TGTGCCAGCAGCCATATGCCGGGTGACACTGAAGCTTTCTTT.

Only one count was recorded for this clone. The rearrangement uses TRBV6-1 and TRBJ2-1, with D possibly TRBD2 on 6 matching bases. The germline CDR1 and CDR2 sequences are MNHNS and SASEGT. The germline V and J ends were trimmed by 4 bases and 6 bases, with 16 bases remaining between them. This CDR3 has 15 residues. The CDR3 DNA reads TGTGCCAGCAGTGGGGAGGTTTTGGTCGGCAATGAGCAGTTCTTC. Translated, it gives CASSGEVLVGNEQFF.

The chain uses TRBV6-4 and TRBJ1-6; D possibly corresponds to TRBD1 (6 bases). The V end lost 0 bases, the J end lost 5 bases, and 17 bases lay between the germline ends. CDR3 size: 18 residues. Germline V lookup: CDR1 MRHNA, CDR2 SNTAGT. DNA of the CDR3: TGTGCCAGCAGTGACTCGAATACAGCAGGGGCCAATAATTCACCCCTCCACTTT. Protein sequence: CASSDSNTAGANNSPLHF.

V is TRBV30 and J is TRBJ1-1; D is unresolved. The CDR3 runs to 10 residues. V gave up 4 bases and J gave up 8 bases, with 8 bases separating them. The V gene's germline CDR1 is GTSNPN and CDR2 SVGIG (reference sequence). The DNA of the CDR3 is TGTGCCTGGATTGGCAGGGAAGCTTTCTTT. Protein: CAWIGREAFF.

The gene calls are TRBV4-2 and TRBJ2-7; TRBD1 matches at 10 bases. V shed 0 bases and J 9 bases; nucleotides not matched to a gene: 29. The CDR3 length is 22 residues. Germline V gene data show CDR1 as LGHNA and CDR2 as YNFKEQ. In DNA form, the CDR3 reads TGTGCCAGCAGCCAAGATCCGTTTACCGGGAGAATTGACAGGGGGCTCTTTGGAGGGCAGTACTTC. Its translation is CASSQDPFTGRIDRGLFGGQYF.

The rearrangement links TRBV7-2 to TRBJ2-5; 7 bases agree with TRBD2. Germline assignment: CDR1 SGHTA and CDR2 FQGNSA. The length of the CDR3 is 13 residues. V was clipped by 5 bases and J by 9 bases; unmatched bases: 9. This chain's CDR3 is CASSRGTTVSQYF. CDR3 nucleotide sequence: TGTGCCAGCAGCCGTGGGACTACGGTTTCCCAGTACTTC.

The V and J genes are TRBV18 and TRBJ1-6, with a tentative D call TRBD1 (5 bases). The CDR3 has 15 residues. The germline V gene encodes CDR1 KGHSH and CDR2 LQKENI. Deletions cut 1 base from V and 6 bases from J, with 10 bases between. CDR3 nucleotides: TGTGCCAGCTCACCACGGGGGACTGGTAATTCACCCCTCCACTTT. Residues: CASSPRGTGNSPLHF.

In this sample, this clone turned up once. The chain employs TRBV2 and TRBJ2-2, with D possibly being TRBD2 (6 bases). The CDR3 has 15 amino acids. Per the germline V gene, CDR1 is SNHLY and CDR2 is FYNNEI. V lost 6 bases and J lost 0, with 11 bases in between. The CDR3 DNA sequence: TGTGCCAGCAGCCCGAGGAGGGCGAACACCGGGGAGCTGTTTTTT. Residues: CASSPRRANTGELFF.

The chain links TRBV19 to TRBJ1-5, with 7 positions matching TRBD1. V dropped 4 bases and J dropped 5; count of bases not matched to a gene: 11. CDR3 length: 16 amino acids. Germline CDR1 is LNHDA and CDR2 is SQIVND (reference sequence). The CDR3 bases are TGTGCCAGTAGTAATCCTCAAACAGGGGAACATCAGCCCCAGCATTTT. This gives the protein CASSNPQTGEHQPQHF.